Each of the 21 T cell receptor beta chains below was sequenced from the same sample in a study of shared clonotypes between healthy human individuals. Libraries were prepared by immunoSEQ multiplex PCR; TCRdb keeps only in-frame clonotypes and omits some of them. The repertoire holds around 560,000 clones, with 95% as singletons. Naive CD8 cells lacked CD45RO and underwent positive selection for CCR7, leaving out terminally differentiated effector memory CD45RA+ cells. Sequencing was carried out using naive CD8+ T cells sorted from blood. The receptors were gathered from a woman younger than 45 in good health.

The gene calls are TRBV28 and TRBJ2-3; possibly TRBD2 for D (6 bases). The CDR3 is 16 amino acids. The V gene lost 4 bases and the J gene lost 0 bases, with 14 bases spanning the gap. CDR1 and CDR2 from the germline V gene are MDHEN and SYDVKM. The CDR3 spells CASSSFAGTSTDTQYF. The CDR3 coding sequence is TGTGCCAGCAGTTCCTTTGCCGGGACTAGCACAGATACGCAGTATTTT. Drawing the rest from reference TRBV28 and TRBJ2-3, the complete variable domain is DVKVTQSSRYLVKRTGEKVFLECVQDMDHENMFWYRQDPGLGLRLIYFSYDVKMKEKGDIPEGYSVSREKKERFSLILESASTNQTSMYLCASSSFAGTSTDTQYFGPGTRLTVL.

The V and J genes are TRBV11-1 and TRBJ2-7; D is perhaps TRBD1 (6 bases). V lost 7 bases and J lost 2, with 15 bases in between. This CDR3 region has 14 residues. The V gene's germline CDR1 is SGHAT and CDR2 FQDESV (reference sequence). The CDR3 bases are TGTGCCAGCACCCTAACCTCAGGGGCCTACGAGCAGTACTTC. It yields the protein CASTLTSGAYEQYF.

This chain connects TRBV15 to TRBJ2-3; 8 bases are a match to TRBD2. Germline lookup yields CDR1 LNHNV and CDR2 YYDKDF (reference sequence). The CDR3 sequence is 17 residues long. V shed 0 bases and J 5 bases; nucleotides not matched to a gene: 10. The CDR3 reads CATSRDAREGLLDTQYF. The CDR3 nucleotides are TGTGCCACCAGCAGAGATGCTCGGGAGGGCCTTTTAGATACGCAGTATTTT.

The V and J genes are TRBV13 and TRBJ1-2; D gene uncertain. This CDR3 region has 12 residues. The V gene's germline CDR1 is PRHDT and CDR2 FYEKMQ (reference sequence). CDR3 sequence reads: CATATGSRESTF. CDR3 coding DNA: TGTGCTACAGCAACCGGGTCGAGGGAATCCACCTTC.

Points on this clone: The same CDR3 arises from other DNA sequences in this sample as well. This sequence joins TRBV27 and TRBJ1-5; no firm D call. Germline assignment: CDR1 MNHEY and CDR2 SMNVEV (reference sequence). Trimming cost V 5 bases and J 0 bases, with 8 bases left between them. The CDR3 is made up of 14 amino acids. DNA of the CDR3: TGTGCCAGCAGTCTAAGTAGTAGCAATCAGCCCCAGCATTTT. Encoded protein: CASSLSSSNQPQHF.

The gene calls are TRBV10-2 and TRBJ2-7; D is uncertain. The CDR3 loop spans 11 amino acids. The germline V and J ends were trimmed by 3 bases and 7 bases, with 7 bases remaining between them. CDR1 is WSHSY, CDR2 SAAADI, per germline. The CDR3 reads CASSESREQYF. The CDR3 nucleotides read TGCGCCAGCAGTGAATCTCGGGAGCAGTACTTC.

The genes are TRBV27 and TRBJ2-5; D perhaps matches TRBD2 (5 bases). Near its end, the DNA agrees better with TRBJ2-7, so the J call may be wrong. CDR1 MNHEY and CDR2 SMNVEV come from the germline V gene (reference sequence). The CDR3 spans 15 residues. DNA for the CDR3: TGTGCCAGCAGTTCCATCGGACTGAGCTCCTACGAGCAGTACTTC. It is translated as CASSSIGLSSYEQYF.

The chain uses TRBV7-9 and TRBJ2-1, with D possibly matching TRBD2 (6 bases). V was clipped by 5 bases and J by 2 bases, with 10 bases between them. The germline gives CDR1 SEHNR, CDR2 FQNEAQ (reference sequence). CDR3 size: 14 residues. The CDR3 bases are TGTGCCAGCAGCAAAGGCGGGACCTACAATGAGCAGTTCTTC. It codes for CASSKGGTYNEQFF.

Notes on this clone: Distinct nucleotide sequences in the sample also encode this CDR3. The J gene is TRBJ1-1, the V gene TRBV7-9; D is uncertain. CDR1 is SEHNR and CDR2 is FQNEAQ in the germline V gene (reference sequence). The CDR3 consists of 12 residues. Trimming removed 3 bases at V and 4 bases at J, with 6 bases between. The CDR3: CASSLLGTEAFF. The CDR3 coding sequence is TGTGCCAGCAGCTTGCTCGGCACTGAAGCTTTCTTT.

The V call is TRBV19, the J call TRBJ1-5; a possible D gene is TRBD1 (6 bases). V shed 8 bases and J shed 5 bases, with 19 bases lying between them. Germline CDR1 is LNHDA and CDR2 is SQIVND (reference sequence). The CDR3 contains 15 residues. The CDR3 protein is CASGPDRRLDQPQHF. CDR3 DNA: TGTGCCAGTGGCCCCGACAGGAGACTCGATCAGCCCCAGCATTTT.

This clone has a single count. The chain carries TRBV15 and TRBJ2-3; D is undetermined. This CDR3 has 12 residues. The germline V and J ends were trimmed by 8 bases and 4 bases, with 10 bases remaining between them. Germline CDR1 reads LNHNV; CDR2 reads YYDKDF (reference sequence). The chain's CDR3 is CATGFLADTQYF. The CDR3 region has the DNA TGTGCCACCGGGTTTTTGGCAGATACGCAGTATTTT.

The rearrangement joins TRBV5-1 to TRBJ2-1, with D tentatively TRBD1 or TRBD2 (5 bases each). This CDR3 is 16 amino acids long. The V end was cut by 4 bases, the J end by 6 bases, with 20 bases between. Germline V CDR1 and CDR2: SGHRS, YFSETQ. CDR3 region: CASSLVPGRRANEQFF. The CDR3 DNA follows: TGCGCCAGCAGCCTGGTCCCGGGACGAAGGGCCAATGAGCAGTTCTTC.

The V gene is TRBV7-9, the J gene TRBJ1-1, with TRBD1 matching 7 bases. The CDR3 totals 13 residues. Per the germline V gene, CDR1 is SEHNR and CDR2 is FQNEAQ (reference sequence). V was pared by 8 bases and J by 1 base, with 4 bases of the junction left unmatched. DNA of the CDR3: TGTGCCAGCGGGGACAGTTCGAACACTGAAGCTTTCTTT. Translation gives CASGDSSNTEAFF.

The chain uses TRBV10-3 and TRBJ1-1, with a tentative D call TRBD1 (5 bases). The CDR3 has 16 amino acids. Germline lookup yields CDR1 ENHRY and CDR2 SYGVKD. Trimming pared 8 bases from V and 0 bases from J, leaving 19 bases between. The DNA for the CDR3 is TGTGCCATCGGCAAGACAGCGGCTTCCATGAACACTGAAGCTTTCTTT. Amino acids: CAIGKTAASMNTEAFF.

This chain links TRBV10-2 with TRBJ2-7; TRBD2 might be the D (5 bases). CDR3 length equals 14 residues. From germline, CDR1 is WSHSY and CDR2 SAAADI. V lost 3 bases and J 4 bases, leaving 13 bases between the germline ends. CDR3 coding DNA: TGCGCCAGCAGTGAAGGCGGGTGGCTTTACGAGCAGTACTTC. Translating gives CASSEGGWLYEQYF.

The chain joins TRBV7-8 to TRBJ2-1; the D call may be TRBD1 or TRBD2 (6 bases each). The CDR3 is 14 residues long. Germline CDR1 and CDR2: SGHVS and FQNEAQ. The V gene lost 2 bases and the J gene lost 9 bases, with 14 bases spanning the gap. CDR3 DNA sequence: TGTGCCAGCAGCTTATGGGGGGCCGGCGGTGAGCAGTTCTTC. Residues: CASSLWGAGGEQFF.

The genes are TRBV7-9 and TRBJ2-1, with 7 bases fitting TRBD1. This CDR3 is 15 amino acids long. V was pared by 3 bases and J by 5 bases, with 7 bases of the junction left unmatched. CDR1 and CDR2 (germline): SEHNR, FQNEAQ (reference sequence). The CDR3 protein is CASSFPGTANNEQFF. CDR3 bases: TGTGCCAGCAGCTTTCCCGGGACAGCAAACAATGAGCAGTTCTTC.

The rearrangement uses TRBV28 and TRBJ2-7; no reliable D call. CDR3 length: 14 residues. CDR1 and CDR2 (germline): MDHEN, SYDVKM. Deletions cut 1 base from V and 1 base from J, with 8 bases between. Written as DNA, the CDR3 is TGTGCCAGCAGTTTATTCGACGGATCCTACGAGCAGTACTTC. Translated, it gives CASSLFDGSYEQYF.

CDR3 region: CASSWGVGTGHYEQYF. Written as DNA, the CDR3 is TGTGCCAGCTCTTGGGGCGTGGGGACAGGGCACTACGAGCAGTACTTC. The chain recombines TRBV28 with TRBJ2-7; 9 nucleotides align to TRBD1. Germline V CDR1 and CDR2: MDHEN, SYDVKM. V gave up 8 bases and J gave up 3 bases; unmatched junction bases: 14. The CDR3 contains 16 residues.

This chain links TRBV27 with TRBJ1-1; tentative D call: TRBD1 (5 bases). This CDR3 region has 14 residues. CDR1 is MNHEY, CDR2 SMNVEV, per germline (reference sequence). The V end lost 4 bases, the J end lost 1 base, and 10 bases lay between the germline ends. The DNA for the CDR3 is TGTGCCAGCAGTTGGGGGGGGAAGAACACTGAAGCTTTCTTT. Translation: CASSWGGKNTEAFF.

The chain joins TRBV11-3 to TRBJ2-7; the D is unclear. Germline CDR1 SGHNT, CDR2 YENEEA. The CDR3 is 16 residues long. The V gene lost 5 bases and the J gene lost 4 bases, with 21 bases spanning the gap. CDR3 sequence: CASSASGFPWKYEQYF. In nucleotides, the CDR3 is TGTGCCAGCAGCGCCTCTGGTTTCCCCTGGAAGTACGAGCAGTACTTC.